This is a list of T cell receptor beta chains from one sample in a study of identical twins. TCRdb re-analysed the 5' RACE reads in MiXCR, keeping a single row per CDR3 protein. Of around 450,000 distinct CDR3 sequences listed, 14% are singletons. The same specimen was also included in a second study, on yellow fever vaccine responses in identical twins.

The sequencing input was CD4+ T cells sorted from blood. The origin of the receptors is a woman between 18 and 29 years old in good health. CDR3s include the opening cysteine and the closing phenylalanine or tryptophan. D genes are given only for firm matches. The size entry is marked missing in some rows and otherwise reads once, few, many or a size class.

cdr3_length: 14; j_call: TRBJ2-3; v_call: TRBV20-1; d_call: -; clone_size: -; cdr3_nt: TGCAGTGCTAGAGAGGGCGGGGCCACAGATACGCAGTATTTT; cdr3_aa: CSAREGGATDTQYF
cdr3_length: 15; j_call: TRBJ2-3; v_call: TRBV18; d_call: TRBD2; clone_size: few; cdr3_nt: TGTGCCAGCTCCGCTAGCGGAACTAGCACAGATACGCAGTATTTT; cdr3_aa: CASSASGTSTDTQYF
cdr3_length: 14; j_call: TRBJ2-7; v_call: TRBV5-5; d_call: -; clone_size: -; cdr3_nt: TGTGCCAGCAGCTTGGTGCAGGCTAACTACGAGCAGTACTTC; cdr3_aa: CASSLVQANYEQYF
cdr3_length: 15; j_call: TRBJ2-1; v_call: TRBV3-1; d_call: TRBD2; clone_size: -; cdr3_nt: TGTGCCAGCAGCCAGGGGCTAGCGGAAAACAATGAGCAGTTCTTC; cdr3_aa: CASSQGLAENNEQFF
cdr3_length: 14; j_call: TRBJ2-7; v_call: TRBV27; d_call: TRBD2; clone_size: -; cdr3_nt: TGTGCCAGCAAGGCGGGGGGATACGTATACGAGCAGTACTTC; cdr3_aa: CASKAGGYVYEQYF
cdr3_length: 15; j_call: TRBJ1-5; v_call: TRBV20-1; d_call: -; clone_size: -; cdr3_nt: TGCAGTGCTAGAGTTAGACAGGATAGCAATCAGCCCCAGCATTTT; cdr3_aa: CSARVRQDSNQPQHF
cdr3_length: 14; j_call: TRBJ2-2; v_call: TRBV3-1; d_call: TRBD1; clone_size: few; cdr3_nt: TGTGCCAGCACCCAATCAGGGGGAACCGGGGAGCTGTTTTTT; cdr3_aa: CASTQSGGTGELFF
cdr3_length: 11; j_call: TRBJ2-1; v_call: TRBV29-1; d_call: -; clone_size: -; cdr3_nt: TGCAGCGCCCGAAGGAGCGATGAGCAGTTCTTC; cdr3_aa: CSARRSDEQFF
cdr3_length: 15; j_call: TRBJ2-7; v_call: TRBV3-1; d_call: -; clone_size: few; cdr3_nt: TGTGCCAGCAGCCAAGCGGAACTAGATTCCTCCGAGCAGTACTTC; cdr3_aa: CASSQAELDSSEQYF
cdr3_length: 13; j_call: TRBJ2-1; v_call: TRBV7-2; d_call: TRBD2; clone_size: -; cdr3_nt: TGTGCCAGCAGCTTAGTGGGAGGGAAAGGGCAGTTCTTC; cdr3_aa: CASSLVGGKGQFF
cdr3_length: 14; j_call: TRBJ2-1; v_call: TRBV27; d_call: TRBD1; clone_size: few; cdr3_nt: TGTGCCAGCAGTGGACAGGGGTTTTACAATGAGCAGTTCTTC; cdr3_aa: CASSGQGFYNEQFF
cdr3_length: 14; j_call: TRBJ2-2; v_call: TRBV6-2/TRBV6-3; d_call: -; clone_size: few; cdr3_nt: TGTGCCAGCAGAACTACAGGGTTAACCGGGGAGCTGTTTTTT; cdr3_aa: CASRTTGLTGELFF
cdr3_length: 11; j_call: TRBJ2-6; v_call: TRBV10-3; d_call: -; clone_size: -; cdr3_nt: TGTGCCACAAATGGGGCCAACGTCCTGACTTTC; cdr3_aa: CATNGANVLTF
cdr3_length: 12; j_call: TRBJ1-1; v_call: TRBV30; d_call: -; clone_size: -; cdr3_nt: TGTGCCTGGAGTCCACGGAACACTGAAGCTTTCTTT; cdr3_aa: CAWSPRNTEAFF